The clone carrying this T cell receptor beta chain was counted between two and nine times. Its target is unknown. Profiling that covered TCR beta VDJ and CDR3 relied on genomic DNA as its template. Via MiXCR, TCRdb re-called the reads, giving one row per CDR3 protein. The sample has some 200,000 distinct CDR3 sequences, roughly 50% seen once. The CDR3 is 16 residues long. The V and J ends lost 0 bases and 1 base, in that order; junction bases with no gene match: 5. Germline assignment: CDR1 LGHDT and CDR2 YNNKEL (reference sequence). Previously, flow cytometry had revealed CD8+CD57+ cell expansion in the patients chosen for sequencing. These data are taken from a study of CD8+CD57+ T cells in acquired aplastic anemia. For the study at large: The study obtained an average of about 3.4 ug of DNA from sorted CD4+ and CD8+ cells. Study-level results: Between patients and controls, about 30 CD8+ CDR3 sequences were found in common.

The rearrangement uses TRBV3-1 and TRBJ2-7; 8 bases are a match to TRBD2. This receptor was identified in a human donor with aplastic anemia. Sequencing was performed on sorted CD4+, CD8+, or CD8+CD57+ T cells (not recorded which) from PBMCs. Written as DNA, the CDR3 is TGTGCCAGCAGCCAAGATCTCGTAGCGGGGTCCTACGAGCAGTACTTC. Amino acids: CASSQDLVAGSYEQYF.